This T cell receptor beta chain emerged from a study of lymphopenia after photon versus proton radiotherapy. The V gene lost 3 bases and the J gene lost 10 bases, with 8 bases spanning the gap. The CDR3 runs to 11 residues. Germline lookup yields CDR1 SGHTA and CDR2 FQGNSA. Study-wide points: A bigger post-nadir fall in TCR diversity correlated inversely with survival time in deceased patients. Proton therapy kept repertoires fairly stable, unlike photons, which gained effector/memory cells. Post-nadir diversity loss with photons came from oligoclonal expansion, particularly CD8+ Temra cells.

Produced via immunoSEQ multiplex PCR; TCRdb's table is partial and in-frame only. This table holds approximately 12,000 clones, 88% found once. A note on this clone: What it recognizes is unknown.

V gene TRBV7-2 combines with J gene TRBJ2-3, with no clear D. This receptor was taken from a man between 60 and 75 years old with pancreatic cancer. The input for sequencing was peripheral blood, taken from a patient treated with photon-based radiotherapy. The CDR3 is CASSFSEAQYF. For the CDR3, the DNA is TGTGCCAGCAGCTTCTCAGAGGCGCAGTATTTT.